This record concerns one T cell receptor (beta chain) sequence. Its target is not known. This specimen belongs to a study of siplizumab effects on memory and regulatory T cells. Study-wide points: A minor fraction of alloreactive clones, and no more, mapped to unstimulated subsets. Proliferating Tregs from siplizumab cultures lacked functional confirmation of suppression. Some alloreactive sequences were traceable to unstimulated CD4+ memory cells, and siplizumab significantly reduced them.

Some clones are missing from TCRdb's copy, which holds only in-frame ones; the method was immunoSEQ multiplex PCR. The top ten clones hold over 15% of a sample with about 50,000 clones, 85% to 95% of them seen once. V dropped 6 bases and J dropped 0 bases, with 17 bases sitting between them. Per germline, CDR1 SGHKS and CDR2 YYEKEE (reference sequence). The CDR3 contains 16 residues. This TCR was recovered from a human donor in good health. The chain has TRBV5-5 and TRBJ2-3; D is possibly TRBD1 or TRBD2 (6 bases each). The specimen was CD8+ T cells sorted from blood. CDR3 sequence reads: CASTPGAGDSTDTQYF. DNA of the CDR3: TGTGCCAGCACCCCGGGGGCAGGGGATAGCACAGATACGCAGTATTTT.